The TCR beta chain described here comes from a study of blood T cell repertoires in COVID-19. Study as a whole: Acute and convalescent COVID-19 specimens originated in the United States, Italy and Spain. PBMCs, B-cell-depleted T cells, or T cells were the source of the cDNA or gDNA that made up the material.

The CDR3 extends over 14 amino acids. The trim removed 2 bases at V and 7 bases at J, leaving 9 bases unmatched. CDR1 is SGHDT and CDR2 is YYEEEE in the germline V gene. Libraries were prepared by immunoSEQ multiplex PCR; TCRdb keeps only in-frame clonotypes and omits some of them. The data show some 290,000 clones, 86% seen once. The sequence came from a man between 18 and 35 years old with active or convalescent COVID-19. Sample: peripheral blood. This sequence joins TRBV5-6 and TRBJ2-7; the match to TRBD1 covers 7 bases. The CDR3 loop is CASSFGQALTEQYF. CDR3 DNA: TGTGCCAGCAGCTTCGGACAGGCCTTAACGGAGCAGTACTTC.